This T cell receptor beta chain was found in a study of blood T cell repertoires in COVID-19. Assay: immunoSEQ multiplex PCR; the TCRdb copy retains only in-frame clones and omits some. Here the sample spans some 160,000 clones, more than 75% being singletons. This CDR3 comprises 15 residues. J gave up 6 bases and V 5 bases, and 9 bases lay outside the gene matches. Germline V CDR1 and CDR2: SGHAT, FQDESV (reference sequence). The chain links TRBV11-1 to TRBJ1-5; 8 bases are a match to TRBD1. The sequencing sample was made of peripheral blood. The sequence was obtained from a woman in her 50s with acute or convalescent COVID-19. The DNA for the CDR3 is TGTGCCAGCAGCCTTAATGGACAGGGCGGTCAGCCCCAGCATTTT. It translates to CASSLNGQGGQPQHF.